A single sample gave rise to the 30 T cell receptor beta chains below, sequenced in a study of identical twins. TCRdb ran MiXCR on the 5' RACE reads and lists one entry per CDR3 protein. The repertoire holds about 240,000 distinct CDR3 sequences, with approximately 12% as singletons. The sample also formed part of further work on yellow fever vaccine responses in identical twins.

Input material: memory (CD45RO+) T cells sorted from blood. All receptors come from a woman aged 18-29 years in good health.

In this sample, this clonotype turned up many times. The chain is built from TRBV5-1 and TRBJ2-1; 8 bases align to TRBD2. CDR3 size: 14 residues. CDR1 and CDR2 from the germline V gene are SGHRS and YFSETQ. V shed 4 bases and J 6 bases; nucleotides not matched to a gene: 6. For the CDR3, the DNA is TGCGCCAGCAGCCCCGCCGGGACTAGCAATGAGCAGTTCTTC. Protein product: CASSPAGTSNEQFF.

This clonotype was recorded many times. The rearrangement links TRBV12-3 or TRBV12-4 to TRBJ1-4, with 9 nucleotides matching TRBD1. Germline trimming cut 6 bases from V and 15 bases from J; bases unmatched to any gene: 8. This CDR3 region has 12 residues. The CDR3 is CASRTGTGWMFF. CDR3 nucleotides: TGTGCCAGCAGGACGGGGACAGGGTGGATGTTTTTT.

This clonotype was observed many times. The chain couples TRBV20-1 to TRBJ2-3; D is possibly TRBD2 (5 bases). This CDR3 is built from 16 residues. V was cut by 6 bases and J by 2 bases, with 21 bases left in between. From germline, CDR1 is DFQATT and CDR2 SNEGSKA (reference sequence). This CDR3 reads CSADGASGSNTDTQYF. CDR3 bases: TGCAGTGCCGACGGTGCGAGCGGATCAAACACAGATACGCAGTATTTT.

A few counts support this clonotype. V and J are TRBV24-1 and TRBJ2-5, with 9 bases lining up with TRBD1. The CDR3 length is 15 residues. Germline values: CDR1 KGHDR, CDR2 SFDVKD. The V gene end was trimmed by 5 bases and the J gene end by 2 bases; junction bases not matched to a gene: 5. This chain's CDR3 is CATSGGTGSQETQYF. DNA for the CDR3: TGTGCCACCAGTGGTGGGACAGGGTCACAAGAGACCCAGTACTTC.

This clonotype was seen repeatedly, ten times or more. This chain joins TRBV7-3 and TRBJ1-5; D gene unclear. Trimming left V 2 bases short and J 5 bases short, with 10 bases between. Germline CDR1 reads SGHTA; CDR2 reads FQGTGA. The CDR3 is 14 amino acids. CDR3 sequence: CASSLLSGDQPQHF. The CDR3 coding sequence is TGTGCCAGCAGCTTATTATCCGGGGATCAGCCCCAGCATTTT.

The chain employs TRBV9 and TRBJ2-3, with 12 bases fitting TRBD2. Germline V CDR1 and CDR2: SGDLS, YYNGEE. The ends lost 3 bases at V and 5 bases at J; junction bases unmatched: 7. The CDR3 has 16 residues. The CDR3 region is CASSDRLAGVRDTQYF. CDR3 in DNA: TGTGCCAGCAGCGACCGACTAGCGGGAGTTAGAGATACGCAGTATTTT.

The chain uses TRBV12-3 or TRBV12-4 and TRBJ2-3; 8 bases align to TRBD1. CDR3 size: 15 residues. The V gene end was trimmed by 4 bases and the J gene end by 2 bases; junction bases not matched to a gene: 5. The CDR3 bases are TGTGCCAGCAGTTGGACAGGGATCCCCACAGATACGCAGTATTTT. Translating gives CASSWTGIPTDTQYF.

This clonotype came up many times. The rearrangement joins TRBV12-3 or TRBV12-4 to TRBJ2-1; D call uncertain. V lost 7 bases and J 1 base, leaving 2 bases between the germline ends. The CDR3 has 11 amino acids. In DNA, the CDR3 is TGTGCCAGCACGTCCTACAATGAGCAGTTCTTC. This sequence encodes CASTSYNEQFF.

The J gene is TRBJ2-5, the V gene TRBV14, with TRBD1 matching 7 bases. The J segment lost 3 bases and the V segment lost 7 bases, leaving 8 bases of the junction unmatched. Germline V gene sequence: CDR1 SGHDN, CDR2 FVKESK. This CDR3 spans 14 amino acids. The CDR3 region has the DNA TGTGCCAGCACCCCCATGGGGACAGAAGAGACCCAGTACTTC. Translation: CASTPMGTEETQYF.

With respect to this clonotype: The junction differs from germline at one of its ends, possibly a read error. This chain links TRBV20-1 with TRBJ2-1; 13 bases line up with TRBD2. This CDR3 has 16 residues. Germline lookup yields CDR1 DFQATT and CDR2 SNEGSKA (reference sequence). In nucleotides, the CDR3 is TGCTGTGCTTCCCCTTGGACTAGCGGGAGAGGCAATGAGCAGTTCTTC. This codes for CCASPWTSGRGNEQFF.

The sample holds one count of this clonotype. The V call is TRBV18, the J call TRBJ2-7; tentative D call: TRBD2 (5 bases). Between the trimmed V and J ends, which lost 5 bases and 5 bases, there was a span of 19 bases. The CDR3 is made up of 15 amino acids. CDR1 is KGHSH and CDR2 is LQKENI in the germline V gene. The DNA for the CDR3 is TGTGCCAGCTCAAGTGAACTAGTCCTGCATAACGAGCAGTACTTC. It codes for CASSSELVLHNEQYF.

This chain links TRBV27 with TRBJ2-7; weak D call: TRBD1 (6 bases). The germline V and J ends were trimmed by 6 bases and 4 bases, with 16 bases remaining between them. Germline lookup yields CDR1 MNHEY and CDR2 SMNVEV (reference sequence). The length of the CDR3 is 14 residues. CDR3: CASRPRTVLYEQYF. The CDR3, as DNA: TGTGCCAGCAGGCCAAGGACAGTCCTATACGAGCAGTACTTC.

The chain joins TRBV27 to TRBJ1-4; 7 nucleotides match TRBD1. V dropped 1 base and J dropped 8; count of bases not matched to a gene: 4. Per the germline V gene, CDR1 is MNHEY and CDR2 is SMNVEV (reference sequence). CDR3 length equals 14 residues. The CDR3 sequence is CASSLWRGQEKLFF. The CDR3 DNA reads TGTGCCAGCAGTTTATGGAGGGGGCAGGAAAAACTGTTTTTT. Full variable domain (missing parts from reference TRBV27 and TRBJ1-4): EAQVTQNPRYLITVTGKKLTVTCSQNMNHEYMSWYRQDPGLGLRQIYYSMNVEVTDKGDVPEGYKVSRKEKRNFPLILESPSPNQTSLYFCASSLWRGQEKLFFGSGTQLSVL.

This clonotype was detected only a few times. This chain connects TRBV6-2 or TRBV6-3 to TRBJ1-2; TRBD1 is a possible D gene (5 bases). This CDR3 has 14 amino acids. Per the germline V gene, CDR1 is MNHEY and CDR2 is SVGEGT. Trimming took 0 bases from V and 8 from J, leaving 13 bases between them. The CDR3 sequence: CASSYSMGLGGYTF. The CDR3 coding sequence is TGTGCCAGCAGTTACTCCATGGGACTGGGCGGCTACACCTTC.

This clonotype was observed at least ten times. J is TRBJ1-1 and V is TRBV12-3 or TRBV12-4; a weak D match, TRBD1 (5 bases). The CDR3 extends over 12 amino acids. Trimming left V 3 bases short and J 10 bases short, with 12 bases between. The CDR3 region is CASSLGPRAAFF. CDR3 bases: TGTGCCAGCAGTTTGGGGCCCCGCGCAGCTTTCTTT.

This clonotype was recorded at least ten times. The chain has TRBV6-2 or TRBV6-3 and TRBJ2-2, with D possibly TRBD1 on 5 matching bases. The V and J ends lost 4 bases and 3 bases respectively, with 9 bases between them. There are 14 residues in the CDR3. Germline V gives CDR1 MNHEY, CDR2 SVGEGT. As DNA, the CDR3 is TGTGCCAGCAGTTTTGGACAAGACACCGGGGAGCTGTTTTTT. Its protein is CASSFGQDTGELFF.

This chain links TRBV6-5 with TRBJ2-1; D is unresolved. CDR3 size: 11 residues. V gave up 3 bases and J gave up 14 bases, with 11 bases separating them. Germline values: CDR1 MNHEY, CDR2 SVGAGI. The CDR3, as DNA: TGTGCCAGCAGTTATGGGGATGGGGAGTTCTTC. It encodes CASSYGDGEFF.

This clonotype was counted only a few times. The rearrangement joins TRBV28 to TRBJ2-4; D unclear. Between the trimmed V and J ends, which lost 6 bases and 6 bases, there was a span of 15 bases. Germline CDR1 and CDR2: MDHEN and SYDVKM. CDR3 length: 14 amino acids. The CDR3 nucleotides read TGTGCCAGCAGCCGCCTTCGGACCGGAAACATTCAGTACTTC. Translating gives CASSRLRTGNIQYF.

At least ten counts were recorded for this clonotype. The gene calls are TRBV11-2 and TRBJ1-2; 8 positions match TRBD1. The CDR3 extends over 16 amino acids. V shed 5 bases, J shed 7 bases, and the junction held 15 bases outside the gene matches. Per germline, CDR1 SGHAT and CDR2 FQNNGV. The CDR3 nucleotides read TGTGCCAGCAGCCCTAGGGGCGGACAGGGAATAGCTGGCTACACCTTC. Protein sequence: CASSPRGGQGIAGYTF.

The rearrangement uses TRBV7-2 and TRBJ2-1; D is ambiguous. Trimming cost V 3 bases and J 9 bases, with 6 bases left between them. CDR3 length equals 11 residues. Germline-derived CDR1 and CDR2 are SGHTA and FQGNSA. The CDR3 loop reads CASSFLTEQFF. In DNA, the CDR3 is TGTGCCAGCAGCTTTTTAACTGAGCAGTTCTTC.

This rearrangement joins TRBV11-2 to TRBJ2-5; unclear D gene. CDR1 and CDR2 from the germline V gene are SGHAT and FQNNGV. The CDR3 consists of 12 residues. Trimming took off 4 bases at V and 3 bases at J, with 6 bases between the two ends. CDR3 in amino acids: CASSWGEETQYF. The CDR3 DNA reads TGTGCCAGCAGCTGGGGTGAAGAGACCCAGTACTTC.

This clonotype was picked up a small number of times. The chain couples TRBV20-1 to TRBJ2-1, with TRBD2 identical over 12 bases. This CDR3 comprises 14 residues. The germline V gene encodes CDR1 DFQATT and CDR2 SNEGSKA (reference sequence). Trimming cost V 6 bases and J 10 bases; bases outside gene matches: 10. CDR3 protein: CSAIASGRAVEQFF. Here the CDR3 DNA reads TGCAGTGCGATCGCTAGCGGGAGGGCCGTCGAGCAGTTCTTC.

The CDR3 region is CSARDRVGNQPQHF. DNA of the CDR3: TGCAGTGCTAGAGACAGGGTGGGCAATCAGCCCCAGCATTTT. The chain combines TRBV20-1 with TRBJ1-5; the D gene is possibly TRBD1 (5 bases). The germline V gene encodes CDR1 DFQATT and CDR2 SNEGSKA (reference sequence). This CDR3 has 14 residues. With 0 bases removed from V and 2 bases from J, the gap between germline ends came to 8 bases.

This clonotype was detected a few times. The chain employs TRBV7-2 and TRBJ2-5; D not resolved. V lost 5 bases and J 3 bases, leaving 13 bases between the germline ends. This CDR3 contains 14 residues. Per germline, CDR1 SGHTA and CDR2 FQGNSA. This chain's CDR3 is CASSRGWGEETQYF. CDR3 DNA sequence: TGTGCCAGCAGCCGCGGTTGGGGTGAAGAGACCCAGTACTTC.

The V call is TRBV4-3, the J call TRBJ2-7, with D perhaps being TRBD1 or TRBD2 (5 bases each). V lost 0 bases and J 6 bases, leaving 18 bases between the germline ends. The CDR3 runs 16 residues. Germline CDR1 is LGHNA and CDR2 is YSLEER. CDR3: CASSQDLGTPAGEQYF. CDR3 DNA: TGCGCCAGCAGCCAAGATTTAGGGACGCCCGCCGGCGAGCAGTACTTC.

The chain joins TRBV4-3 to TRBJ2-5; perhaps TRBD2 as D (6 bases). The CDR3 runs 13 residues. Looked up from germline, CDR1 is LGHNA and CDR2 is YSLEER. V was shortened by 1 base and J by 7 bases, with 10 bases between the two germline ends. CDR3 in DNA: TGCGCCAGCAGCCAAGGGCAGGAGGGGACCCAGTACTTC. Translation gives CASSQGQEGTQYF.

This clonotype showed up many times. This sequence joins TRBV4-2 and TRBJ2-7; D uncertain. Trimming cost V 0 bases and J 0 bases, with 9 bases left between them. This CDR3 spans 15 amino acids. Germline assignment: CDR1 LGHNA and CDR2 YNFKEQ. CDR3 residues: CASSQEIAPSYEQYF. The CDR3 DNA follows: TGTGCCAGCAGCCAAGAGATAGCTCCCTCCTACGAGCAGTACTTC.

A remark on this clonotype: Compared with germline, one end of the junction differs, possibly owing to a read error. The V call is TRBV3-1, the J call TRBJ2-7, with D perhaps matching TRBD2 (6 bases). CDR1 and CDR2 (germline): LGHDT, YNNKEL (reference sequence). This CDR3 has 13 residues. The CDR3 nucleotides read TGTGCCAGCAGCCAAGATAGGAGGGCTGAGCGGTACTTC. Its protein is CASSQDRRAERYF.

This chain joins TRBV9 and TRBJ2-1; 7 nucleotides line up with TRBD2. The CDR3 is made up of 17 amino acids. Germline-derived CDR1 and CDR2 are SGDLS and YYNGEE. V lost 2 bases to trimming and J lost 3 bases; unmatched junction nucleotides: 11. The DNA for the CDR3 is TGTGCCAGCAGCGTGAGCACTAGCGCTAAGCTCTACAATGAGCAGTTCTTC. It yields the protein CASSVSTSAKLYNEQFF. Filled out from reference TRBV9 and TRBJ2-1, the complete variable domain reads DSGVTQTPKHLITATGQRVTLRCSPRSGDLSVYWYQQSLDQGLQFLIQYYNGEERAKGNILERFSAQQFPDLHSELNLSSLELGDSALYFCASSVSTSAKLYNEQFFGPGTRLTVL.

J is TRBJ1-1 and V is TRBV29-1; the match to TRBD1 covers 9 bases. The germline CDR1 and CDR2 sequences are SQVTM and ANQGSEA. V was pared by 3 bases and J by 4 bases, with 3 bases of the junction left unmatched. This CDR3 spans 13 amino acids. In DNA form, the CDR3 reads TGCAGCGTTGACCGGGACAGGGTCACTGAAGCTTTCTTT. Amino acids: CSVDRDRVTEAFF.